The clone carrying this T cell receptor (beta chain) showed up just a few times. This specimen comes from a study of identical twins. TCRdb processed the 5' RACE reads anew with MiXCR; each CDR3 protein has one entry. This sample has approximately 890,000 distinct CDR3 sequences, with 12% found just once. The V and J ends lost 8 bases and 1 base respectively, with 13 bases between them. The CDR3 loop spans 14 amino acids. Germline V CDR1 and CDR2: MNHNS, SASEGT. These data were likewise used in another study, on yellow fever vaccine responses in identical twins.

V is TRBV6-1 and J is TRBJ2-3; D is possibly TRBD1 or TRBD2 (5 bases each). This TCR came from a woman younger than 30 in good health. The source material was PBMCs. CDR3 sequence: CASLGESRTDTQYF. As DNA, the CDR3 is TGTGCCAGCTTGGGGGAGAGTCGCACAGATACGCAGTATTTT.